What follows are 19 T cell receptor beta chains derived from one specimen sequenced in a study of T cells expressing NK-cell markers. TCRdb reworked the 5' RACE reads into one entry per CDR3 protein, no DNA. This table lists about 550,000 distinct CDR3 sequences. The sample comprised blood T cells: a sorted CD56 or NKG2C T cell subset, CD4+ or CD8+ T cells, or bulk PBMC T cells (not recorded which). All receptors derive from a man aged 18 to 35 in good health.

J is TRBJ2-3 and V is TRBV15; TCRdb outputs TRBD2, but without DNA this stays unchecked. The CDR3 totals 18 residues. Germline-derived CDR1 and CDR2 are LNHNV and YYDKDF (reference sequence). CDR3 loop: CATSRDRRLAQGSDTQYF.

V gene TRBV6-2 or TRBV6-3 combines with J gene TRBJ2-1; TCRdb names TRBD1, which stays unverified in the absence of DNA. Germline lookup yields CDR1 MNHEY and CDR2 SVGEGT. CDR3 size: 15 residues. CDR3 sequence reads: CATTRARVAYNEQFF.

The chain links TRBV6-1 to TRBJ2-1; the D call from TCRdb, TRBD2, cannot be confirmed without DNA. The CDR3 contains 16 residues. Germline V gives CDR1 MNHNS, CDR2 SASEGT. The CDR3 region is CASLEPLAGFGNEQFF.

CDR3 amino acids: CASSLANSGTYNEQFF. The chain has TRBV5-1 and TRBJ2-1; TCRdb selects TRBD2, and the lack of DNA leaves this call unchecked. CDR1 is SGHRS, CDR2 YFSETQ, per germline. This CDR3 has 16 amino acids.

The chain is built from TRBV29-1 and TRBJ2-7; TCRdb's D call, TRBD1, is unchecked because there is no DNA. CDR3 length: 14 amino acids. In germline, CDR1 is SQVTM, CDR2 ANQGSEA. The CDR3 loop reads CSFSSGTGVYEQYF.

V and J are TRBV3-1 and TRBJ2-5; TCRdb lists TRBD2, though no DNA is available to test this call. The germline V gene has CDR1 LGHDT and CDR2 YNNKEL (reference sequence). CDR3 length equals 14 residues. The CDR3 here is CASSQERGWETQYF.

This chain uses TRBV29-1 with TRBJ2-2; absent DNA, TCRdb's TRBD1 call cannot be checked. The CDR3 extends over 13 amino acids. The V gene's germline CDR1 is SQVTM and CDR2 ANQGSEA. The CDR3 loop reads CSVEGTVAGELFF.

V is TRBV29-1 and J is TRBJ2-5; TCRdb names TRBD2, which stays unverified in the absence of DNA. In germline, CDR1 is SQVTM, CDR2 ANQGSEA. The CDR3 runs to 13 residues. This chain's CDR3 is CSVGTSRQETQYF.

This chain connects TRBV20-1 to TRBJ2-1; TCRdb names TRBD1, which stays unverified in the absence of DNA. The CDR3 spans 15 residues. Germline V lookup: CDR1 DFQATT, CDR2 SNEGSKA (reference sequence). This CDR3 is CSAPLADWVFDEQFF.

The J gene is TRBJ1-1, the V gene TRBV9. Germline values: CDR1 SGDLS, CDR2 YYNGEE. CDR3 length equals 15 residues. The CDR3 protein is CASSVGPGGYTEAFF.

The CDR3 loop reads CASSRSGEQFF. This sequence joins TRBV7-2 and TRBJ2-1. The CDR3 extends over 11 amino acids. CDR1 and CDR2 from the germline V gene are SGHTA and FQGNSA.

This chain uses TRBV5-1 with TRBJ1-1; TCRdb's assignment of TRBD1 cannot be checked, as there is no DNA. The CDR3 loop spans 15 amino acids. Germline V gene lookup returns CDR1 SGHRS and CDR2 YFSETQ. The CDR3 is CASSGGTETNTEAFF.

This chain connects TRBV10-3 to TRBJ2-2; TCRdb's assignment of TRBD1 cannot be checked, as there is no DNA. The CDR3 is 14 residues long. The germline CDR1 and CDR2 sequences are ENHRY and SYGVKD. This chain's CDR3 is CAISASRAAGELFF.

The rearrangement joins TRBV20-1 to TRBJ1-1; TCRdb's D gene call, TRBD1, goes unchecked for lack of DNA. The CDR3 contains 14 residues. Germline CDR1 DFQATT, CDR2 SNEGSKA (reference sequence). CDR3 in amino acids: CSAPYPGVLTEAFF.

V is TRBV29-1 and J is TRBJ2-7; TCRdb designates TRBD1, a call that cannot be tested without DNA. Germline V gives CDR1 SQVTM, CDR2 ANQGSEA. This CDR3 is 13 amino acids long. CDR3: CSVCPGQAYEQYF.

The gene calls are TRBV12-3 or TRBV12-4 and TRBJ1-4; absent DNA, TCRdb's TRBD1 call cannot be checked. This CDR3 is built from 14 residues. CDR3 in amino acids: CASRTGVNSEKLFF.

J is TRBJ1-1 and V is TRBV20-1; there is no DNA to check the TCRdb D call of TRBD1. From germline, CDR1 is DFQATT and CDR2 SNEGSKA (reference sequence). The CDR3 spans 14 residues. The CDR3 sequence: CSAREPGQQIEAFF.

The chain has TRBV4-1 and TRBJ2-3; TCRdb picks TRBD2, but there is no DNA to check that call. This CDR3 contains 16 residues. Germline V gene sequence: CDR1 MGHRA, CDR2 YSYEKL. Here the CDR3 reads CASSQGWRGSTDTQYF.

The chain uses TRBV27 and TRBJ2-5; the D gene TCRdb calls, TRBD1, cannot be checked with no DNA. Germline V gene sequence: CDR1 MNHEY, CDR2 SMNVEV (reference sequence). The CDR3 loop spans 14 amino acids. The CDR3 spells CASSLRRGTETQYF.